These T cell receptor beta chains were read from a single sample in a study of T cell changes during pregnancy in multiple sclerosis. Here immunoSEQ multiplex PCR was the method, and the copy in TCRdb shows in-frame clones only, minus some. Here the sample spans tens of thousands of clones, about 91% being singletons. Sequenced material: peripheral blood, taken in the first trimester of pregnancy. The receptors were sampled from a female donor with multiple sclerosis, enrolled in a pregnancy study. Both conserved end residues are part of each CDR3. The order of the fields is J gene, clone size, V gene, D gene, CDR3 protein, CDR3 DNA. The D gene is left open where the match is weak. The size entry is marked missing in some rows and otherwise reads once, few, many or a size class.

TRBJ2-1,NA,TRBV11-2,NA,CASSPAKTLTSYNEQFF,TGTGCCAGCAGTCCCGCTAAGACACTTACATCCTACAATGAGCAGTTCTTC
TRBJ1-1,NA,TRBV7-9,NA,CASSFRGVGSAEAFF,TGTGCCAGCAGCTTTAGAGGCGTAGGAAGCGCTGAAGCTTTCTTT
TRBJ2-3,NA,TRBV27,TRBD1,CASRPSGTGADTQYF,TGTGCCAGCAGACCCTCCGGGACAGGGGCAGATACGCAGTATTTT
TRBJ1-5,NA,TRBV5-5,NA,CASSFGISNQPQHF,TGTGCCAGCAGCTTCGGGATTAGCAATCAGCCCCAGCATTTT
TRBJ2-5,NA,TRBV6-1,TRBD2,CASSAGWTSGGRETQYF,TGTGCCAGCAGTGCCGGGTGGACTAGCGGGGGGAGGGAGACCCAGTACTTC
TRBJ1-3,NA,TRBV6-6,NA,CASSYLAGTGNTIYF,TGTGCCAGCAGTTACCTAGCCGGTACTGGAAACACCATATATTTT
TRBJ1-3,once,TRBV6-4,NA,CASSATRENTIYF,TGTGCCAGCAGTGCAACACGGGAGAACACCATATATTTT
TRBJ2-1,NA,TRBV9,NA,CASSVAIRTVDNEQFF,TGTGCCAGCAGCGTAGCGATCCGGACAGTTGACAATGAGCAGTTCTTC
TRBJ2-7,NA,TRBV6-5,NA,CASSSFRSVLGGEQYF,TGTGCCAGCAGTTCTTTTAGATCAGTGCTAGGGGGCGAGCAGTACTTC
TRBJ1-2,NA,TRBV6-5,TRBD1,CASSPTGVYGYTF,TGTGCCAGCAGTCCCACAGGGGTCTATGGCTACACCTTC
TRBJ2-5,NA,TRBV27,TRBD1,CASSKGGGETQYF,TGTGCCAGCAGTAAAGGGGGCGGGGAGACCCAGTACTTC
TRBJ2-7,NA,TRBV25-1,NA,CASSEGARYEQYF,TGTGCCAGCAGTGAAGGGGCCCGGTACGAGCAGTACTTC
TRBJ2-3,NA,TRBV25-1,TRBD1,CASRASRGWSDTQYF,TGTGCCAGCAGGGCCTCCAGGGGGTGGTCAGATACGCAGTATTTT
TRBJ1-5,NA,TRBV10-3,NA,CAISPSGGGNQPQHF,TGTGCCATCAGCCCCTCGGGTGGAGGCAATCAGCCCCAGCATTTT
TRBJ1-2,NA,TRBV5-4,TRBD1,CASSTRVGTVYGYTF,TGTGCCAGCAGCACCCGGGTCGGGACAGTATATGGCTACACCTTC
TRBJ1-2,NA,TRBV25-1,NA,CASLSGPYGYTF,TGTGCCAGCCTCAGTGGGCCCTATGGCTACACCTTC
TRBJ2-1,NA,TRBV4-3,TRBD2,CASSQGTSGGREQFF,TGCGCCAGCAGCCAGGGCACTAGCGGCGGGCGTGAGCAGTTCTTC
TRBJ1-3,NA,TRBV2,NA,CASSAKQGAGHTIYF,TGTGCCAGCAGTGCCAAACAGGGTGCAGGACACACCATATATTTT
TRBJ2-1,NA,TRBV6-4,TRBD2,CASSRTSGGNEQFF,TGTGCCAGCAGCAGGACTAGCGGGGGGAATGAGCAGTTCTTC
TRBJ2-5,NA,TRBV19,NA,CASSATTGQETQYF,TGTGCCAGTAGTGCTACTACAGGTCAAGAGACCCAGTACTTC
TRBJ2-3,NA,TRBV7-2,TRBD2,CASSLSRGGADTQYF,TGTGCCAGCAGCTTGTCTCGCGGGGGGGCAGATACGCAGTATTTT
TRBJ2-7,NA,TRBV6-5,TRBD1,CASRAPGQGVREQYF,TGTGCCAGCAGAGCCCCGGGACAGGGGGTTCGTGAGCAGTACTTC
TRBJ1-1,NA,TRBV7-2,TRBD1,CASSRDRGTEAFF,TGTGCCAGCAGCCGAGACAGGGGGACTGAAGCTTTCTTT
TRBJ1-1,NA,TRBV15,TRBD1,CATSSPSGGTEAFF,TGTGCCACCAGCAGTCCTTCAGGGGGCACTGAAGCTTTCTTT
TRBJ1-1,NA,TRBV6-5,NA,CASSLRGVATEAFF,TGTGCCAGCAGTCTCAGGGGTGTGGCCACTGAAGCTTTCTTT
TRBJ1-4,few,TRBV4-3,NA,CASSQDGQGTEKLFF,TGCGCCAGCAGCCAAGATGGCCAGGGGACTGAAAAACTGTTTTTT
TRBJ2-3,once,TRBV19,NA,CASRDTTSTDTQYF,TGTGCCAGTAGAGACACCACTAGCACAGATACGCAGTATTTT
TRBJ1-1,NA,TRBV7-9,NA,CASSSQGFSWVTEAFF,TGTGCCAGCAGCTCCCAGGGTTTCTCGTGGGTCACTGAAGCTTTCTTT
TRBJ2-2,NA,TRBV7-2,NA,CASSLRLGAEELFF,TGTGCCAGCAGCTTAAGATTGGGGGCCGAGGAGCTGTTTTTT
TRBJ2-7,NA,TRBV7-2,TRBD2,CASSSGGLLAGSYEQYF,TGTGCCAGCAGCTCCGGAGGGTTGCTAGCGGGTTCCTACGAGCAGTACTTC
TRBJ2-3,NA,TRBV19,TRBD2,CASMGLVRFRVTQYF,TGTGCCAGTATGGGACTAGTCCGCTTTAGGGTTACGCAGTATTTT
TRBJ2-3,NA,TRBV6-4,TRBD2,CASSDEIAGGPTDTQYF,TGTGCCAGCAGTGACGAGATAGCGGGGGGGCCCACAGATACGCAGTATTTT
TRBJ2-1,once,TRBV7-2,NA,CASRIEGEQFF,TGTGCCAGCCGGATAGAGGGTGAGCAGTTCTTC
TRBJ2-3,NA,TRBV7-9,NA,CASSLSRGSDTQYF,TGTGCCAGCAGCTTATCACGGGGGTCAGATACGCAGTATTTT
TRBJ2-7,once,TRBV2,TRBD1,CASSEGQGLGFDEQYF,TGTGCCAGCAGTGAGGGACAGGGATTAGGCTTTGACGAGCAGTACTTC
TRBJ2-3,NA,TRBV9,NA,CASSVTGDTQYF,TGTGCCAGCAGCGTTACGGGGGATACGCAGTATTTT
TRBJ1-1,NA,TRBV11-3,NA,CASSLGGTENTEAFF,TGTGCCAGCAGCTTGGGCGGGACGGAGAACACTGAAGCTTTCTTT
TRBJ2-5,NA,TRBV5-4,TRBD1,CASSPGTGGETQYF,TGTGCCAGCAGCCCGGGGACAGGGGGCGAGACCCAGTACTTC
TRBJ2-1,NA,TRBV5-1,TRBD2,CASSLSSGGGYNEQFF,TGCGCCAGCAGCTTGTCTAGCGGGGGGGGGTACAATGAGCAGTTCTTC
TRBJ2-2,once,TRBV7-6,TRBD1,CASSGRHRDSDPNTGELFF,TGTGCCAGCAGCGGACGGCACCGGGACAGCGACCCGAACACCGGGGAGCTGTTTTTT
TRBJ2-7,NA,TRBV6-1,TRBD2,CASGKGGGSYEQYF,TGTGCCAGCGGGAAGGGCGGGGGCTCCTACGAGCAGTACTTC
TRBJ1-2,NA,TRBV4-2,TRBD1,CASSQEGQGNYGYTF,TGTGCCAGCAGCCAAGAAGGACAGGGGAACTATGGCTACACCTTC
TRBJ2-1,NA,TRBV5-1,TRBD2,CASRTGGSNEQFF,TGCGCCAGCAGAACGGGGGGGAGCAATGAGCAGTTCTTC
TRBJ2-2,NA,TRBV21-1,NA,CASSKPAAVTGELFF,TGTGCCAGCAGCAAGCCCGCGGCAGTAACCGGGGAGCTGTTTTTT
TRBJ2-2,once,TRBV7-3,NA,CASSLTLRAGELFF,TGTGCCAGCAGCTTAACACTACGTGCCGGGGAGCTGTTTTTT
TRBJ1-1,NA,TRBV10-3,TRBD1,CAISESGTGLGTEAFF,TGTGCCATCAGTGAGTCAGGGACAGGGTTAGGTACTGAAGCTTTCTTT
TRBJ1-2,NA,TRBV14,TRBD1,CASRGTGATYGYTF,TGTGCCAGCAGAGGGACAGGGGCCACATATGGCTACACCTTC